This T cell receptor (beta chain) was documented in a study of human CD8 memory T cell subsets. The authors isolated the PBMC from buffy coats of healthy donors. For every subset, the RNA was derived from duplicate vials of around 140,000 sorted CD8+ T cells. Study observations and caveats: Stem-like memory T cells matched precursor exhausted T cells in high diversity, which effector memory cells lacked.

CDR1 is DFQATT, CDR2 SNEGSKA, per germline (reference sequence). This CDR3 contains 15 residues. Sequencing libraries of TCR beta were made by UMI-labeled 5' RACE. After re-calling the 5' RACE reads, TCRdb lists one entry per CDR3 protein, DNA absent. The table lists 12,000 or so distinct CDR3 sequences, with 12% to 15% in the top ten. For this clonotype: Its antigen remains unidentified.

Specimen: CD8+ T cells from PBMCs. This chain joins TRBV20-1 and TRBJ2-7; TCRdb picks TRBD2, but there is no DNA to check that call. This clonotype was obtained from a human donor in good health. CDR3 residues: CSARDTRTRGYEQYF.